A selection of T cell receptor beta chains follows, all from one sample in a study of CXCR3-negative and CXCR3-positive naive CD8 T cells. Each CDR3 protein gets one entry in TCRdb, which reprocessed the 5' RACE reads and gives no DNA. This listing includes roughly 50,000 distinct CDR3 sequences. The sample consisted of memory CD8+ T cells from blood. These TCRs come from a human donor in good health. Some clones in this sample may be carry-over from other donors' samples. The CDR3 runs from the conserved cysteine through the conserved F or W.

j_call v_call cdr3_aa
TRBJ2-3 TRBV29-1 CSVPTLPQDTQYF
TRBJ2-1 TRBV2 CASSETHNEQFF
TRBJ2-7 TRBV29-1 CSVVPSQYEEEQYF
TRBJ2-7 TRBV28 CASSFGGSEQYF
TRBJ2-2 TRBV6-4 CASSEAPTGELFF
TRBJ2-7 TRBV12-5 CASALGEGYEQYF
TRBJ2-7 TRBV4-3 CASSLDWHGETYEQYF
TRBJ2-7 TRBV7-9 CASSLEQSHEQYF
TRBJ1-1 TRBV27 CASSLVVQGTYDTEAFF
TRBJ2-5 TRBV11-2 CASSPPSVETQYF
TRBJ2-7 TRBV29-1 CSVHNKRDRPYEQYF
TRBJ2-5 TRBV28 CASTRQGAYRETQYF
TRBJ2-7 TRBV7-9 CASSSGGALDEQYF
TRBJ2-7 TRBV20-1 CSAHRFGSREGHEQYF
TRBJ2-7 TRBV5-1 CASSLLGEFYEQYF
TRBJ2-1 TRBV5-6 CASSHFGTGPYNEQFF
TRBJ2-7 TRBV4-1 CASSRIPTSGDYEQYF
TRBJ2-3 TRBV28 CASSLERSHTDTQYF
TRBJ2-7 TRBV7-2 CASSRPIAMGLAGRASYEQYF
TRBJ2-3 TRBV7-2 CASSEKGFLSTDTQYF
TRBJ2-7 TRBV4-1 CASSARLAGELGYEQYF
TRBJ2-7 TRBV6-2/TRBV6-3 CASSSYGTPTYEQYF
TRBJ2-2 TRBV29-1 CSVQIPSKVTGELFF
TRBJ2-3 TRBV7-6 CASSFGDAGTDTQYF
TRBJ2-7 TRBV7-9 CASSLVGQGFYEQYF
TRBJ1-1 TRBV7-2 CASSLYHGHTEALF
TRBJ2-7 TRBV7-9 CASTDLGPPYEQYF
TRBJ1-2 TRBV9 CASSKSEGSYGYTF